The 18 T cell receptor beta chains given below trace back to one sample, sequenced in a study of T cell repertoires in cytomegalovirus infection. Their antigens are not known. Each CDR3 protein is one row after TCRdb ran MiXCR on the reads. This sample yields about 900,000 distinct CDR3 sequences, of which approximately 30% are seen a single time; roughly an eighth belongs to the top ten. The source was cultured CD8+ T cells from PBMCs, collected from culture after CMV antigen stimulation. These TCRs come from a human donor in good health (CMV status not recorded). Some clones in this sample may be carry-over from other donors' samples.

The V gene is TRBV24-1, the J gene TRBJ2-1, with D uncertain. The V gene's germline CDR1 is KGHDR and CDR2 SFDVKD. This CDR3 has 12 amino acids. V lost 2 bases and J lost 8, with 6 bases in between. CDR3 protein: CATSDSMDEQFF. CDR3 sequence (DNA): TGTGCCACCAGTGATTCCATGGATGAGCAGTTCTTC.

The V and J genes are TRBV6-1 and TRBJ2-7, with D possibly being TRBD1 (5 bases). CDR1 MNHNS and CDR2 SASEGT come from the germline V gene. The CDR3 is 12 residues long. The germline V and J ends were trimmed by 7 bases and 2 bases, with 9 bases remaining between them. CDR3 DNA sequence: TGTGCCAGCAATGACAGTCCCTACGAGCAGTACGTC. This gives the protein CASNDSPYEQYV.

In this sample, this clonotype turned up many times. J is TRBJ2-2 and V is TRBV7-2; a possible D gene is TRBD1 (6 bases). CDR1 is SGHTA and CDR2 is FQGNSA in the germline V gene. The CDR3 consists of 16 residues. V was shortened by 3 bases and J by 7 bases, with 18 bases between the two germline ends. CDR3 residues: CASSLSRLGAGGELFF. The CDR3 nucleotides read TGTGCCAGCAGCTTGTCGCGGTTGGGGGCGGGCGGGGAGCTGTTTTTT.

This clonotype was counted only a few times. The V gene is TRBV19, the J gene TRBJ1-4; D is unclear. CDR1 is LNHDA and CDR2 is SQIVND in the germline V gene (reference sequence). CDR3 length: 13 residues. Trimming shortened V by 8 bases and J by 6 bases, and 13 bases separated the two germline ends. The CDR3 coding sequence is TGTGCCAGTGCCCGAAGGGTTTATGAAAAACTGTTTTTT. Its translation: CASARRVYEKLFF.

This clonotype has just a few counts. V is TRBV10-3 and J is TRBJ2-1, with D unresolved. V was pared by 6 bases and J by 5 bases, with 11 bases between. The CDR3 loop spans 13 amino acids. Germline CDR1 and CDR2: ENHRY and SYGVKD. The CDR3 spells CAIRTQSDNEQFF. CDR3 bases: TGTGCCATCAGAACACAGAGTGACAATGAGCAGTTCTTC.

Comments on this clonotype: This may come from a read error, since a much larger clone is one base off. The CDR3 protein is CASSRLDGKLFF. The CDR3 DNA reads TGTGCCAGCAGTCGCTTGGATGGAAAACTGTTTTTT. V is TRBV6-8 and J is TRBJ1-4; D remains unclear. V was shortened by 5 bases and J by 10 bases, with 11 bases between the two germline ends. Looked up from germline, CDR1 is MNHGY and CDR2 is SAAAGT. The CDR3 has 12 amino acids.

This chain uses TRBV7-6 with TRBJ2-5; the D gene is possibly TRBD1 (6 bases). Germline V gene sequence: CDR1 SGHVS, CDR2 FNYEAQ. Trimming removed 5 bases from V and 1 base from J, with 14 bases in between. The CDR3 runs 15 residues. CDR3 nucleotides: TGTGCCAGCAGCGCAGGGGACGGCTTCCAAGAGACCCAGTACTTC. It yields the protein CASSAGDGFQETQYF.

This clonotype was counted only a few times. V usage is TRBV27 and J usage is TRBJ1-1; 9 nucleotides line up with TRBD1. Trimming at V came to 2 bases and at J to 5 bases, leaving 6 bases not matched to a gene. The CDR3 is 15 amino acids. In germline, CDR1 is MNHEY, CDR2 SMNVEV (reference sequence). The CDR3 spells CASSLGTGWKTEAFF. The CDR3 DNA reads TGTGCCAGCAGTTTAGGGACAGGGTGGAAGACTGAAGCTTTCTTT.

The V gene is TRBV29-1, the J gene TRBJ2-7; a possible D gene is TRBD1 (6 bases). Trimming took off 6 bases at V and 3 bases at J, with 24 bases between the two ends. This CDR3 spans 16 amino acids. Per the germline V gene, CDR1 is SQVTM and CDR2 is ANQGSEA. The chain's CDR3 is CSVVGKRARGGYEQYF. CDR3 nucleotides: TGCAGCGTGGTTGGAAAACGGGCCAGGGGCGGCTACGAGCAGTACTTC.

This clonotype appeared many times. The chain joins TRBV7-9 to TRBJ2-7, with TRBD1 matching 7 bases. CDR3 length: 13 residues. Germline values: CDR1 SEHNR, CDR2 FQNEAQ (reference sequence). Losses at the gene ends were 7 bases for V and 6 bases for J; bases not matched to a gene: 9. CDR3 amino acids: CASTHPGQPEQYF. The CDR3 DNA sequence: TGTGCCAGCACCCACCCGGGACAGCCCGAGCAGTACTTC.

The V gene is TRBV29-1, the J gene TRBJ2-1; tentatively, D is TRBD2 (6 bases). V was trimmed by 6 bases and J by 5 bases, leaving 17 bases between them. CDR3 length equals 14 residues. Germline assignment: CDR1 SQVTM and CDR2 ANQGSEA. This CDR3 reads CSVDRDFRHNEQFF. CDR3 nucleotides: TGCAGCGTGGACCGGGACTTCCGACACAATGAGCAGTTCTTC.

This clonotype appeared many times. The J gene is TRBJ1-2, the V gene TRBV7-6; perhaps TRBD1 as D (5 bases). Germline CDR1 and CDR2: SGHVS and FNYEAQ. This CDR3 comprises 15 residues. The V end was cut by 0 bases, the J end by 5 bases, with 13 bases between. DNA for the CDR3: TGTGCCAGCAGCTTAGCGATGGGAGGGGATTATGGCTACACCTTC. It translates to CASSLAMGGDYGYTF.

The rearrangement joins TRBV2 to TRBJ1-5; D is unclear. Germline V CDR1 and CDR2: SNHLY, FYNNEI. V was clipped by 5 bases and J by 5 bases, with 10 bases between them. This CDR3 comprises 13 residues. For the CDR3, the DNA is TGTGCCAGCAGTCCCGGGTTGGATCAGCCCCAGCATTTT. Its translation is CASSPGLDQPQHF.

This clonotype has more than one count but fewer than ten. The V gene is TRBV28, the J gene TRBJ2-5; no clear D gene. This CDR3 has 16 amino acids. Germline CDR1 is MDHEN and CDR2 is SYDVKM. Trimming removed 3 bases at V and 0 bases at J, with 14 bases between. The CDR3 nucleotides read TGTGCCAGCAGTTTTCCCTCTTCAGAGTACCAAGAGACCCAGTACTTC. Its translation: CASSFPSSEYQETQYF. The variable domain in full, with the rest retrieved from reference TRBV28 and TRBJ2-5, is DVKVTQSSRYLVKRTGEKVFLECVQDMDHENMFWYRQDPGLGLRLIYFSYDVKMKEKGDIPEGYSVSREKKERFSLILESASTNQTSMYLCASSFPSSEYQETQYFGPGTRLLVL.

The chain uses TRBV6-5 and TRBJ2-5; no reliable D call. CDR3 length: 17 amino acids. Trimming pared 0 bases from V and 3 bases from J, leaving 17 bases between. Germline V CDR1 and CDR2: MNHEY, SVGAGI. CDR3 coding DNA: TGTGCCAGCAGTTACTCGCTAACAAACCTCGTGGAAGAGACCCAGTACTTC. Protein sequence: CASSYSLTNLVEETQYF.

In its sample, this clonotype was seen a few times. CDR3 in DNA: TGTGCCAGCAGCCCCAAGGGCGGGGTCGGCATTCAGTACTTC. It yields the protein CASSPKGGVGIQYF. The chain combines TRBV7-9 with TRBJ2-4; D possibly corresponds to TRBD2 (6 bases). The CDR3 is 14 residues long. V lost 5 bases and J 9 bases, leaving 17 bases between the germline ends. The V gene's germline CDR1 is SEHNR and CDR2 FQNEAQ (reference sequence).

The V call is TRBV7-9, the J call TRBJ1-1; D may be TRBD1 (5 bases). The CDR3 has 17 residues. V lost 4 bases to trimming and J lost 4 bases, with 22 bases between them. Germline CDR1 SEHNR, CDR2 FQNEAQ (reference sequence). CDR3 sequence reads: CASSYRRGPLVGTEAFF. CDR3 nucleotide sequence: TGTGCCAGCAGCTACCGCCGGGGACCCCTTGTCGGCACTGAAGCTTTCTTT.

V usage is TRBV5-1 and J usage is TRBJ1-5, with 8 nucleotides matching TRBD1. Trimming cost V 4 bases and J 4 bases; bases outside gene matches: 7. Germline values: CDR1 SGHRS, CDR2 YFSETQ. CDR3 length: 15 residues. The CDR3 DNA reads TGCGCCAGCAGCGTGACAGGGGCCCCTAATCAGCCCCAGCATTTT. This translates into CASSVTGAPNQPQHF.